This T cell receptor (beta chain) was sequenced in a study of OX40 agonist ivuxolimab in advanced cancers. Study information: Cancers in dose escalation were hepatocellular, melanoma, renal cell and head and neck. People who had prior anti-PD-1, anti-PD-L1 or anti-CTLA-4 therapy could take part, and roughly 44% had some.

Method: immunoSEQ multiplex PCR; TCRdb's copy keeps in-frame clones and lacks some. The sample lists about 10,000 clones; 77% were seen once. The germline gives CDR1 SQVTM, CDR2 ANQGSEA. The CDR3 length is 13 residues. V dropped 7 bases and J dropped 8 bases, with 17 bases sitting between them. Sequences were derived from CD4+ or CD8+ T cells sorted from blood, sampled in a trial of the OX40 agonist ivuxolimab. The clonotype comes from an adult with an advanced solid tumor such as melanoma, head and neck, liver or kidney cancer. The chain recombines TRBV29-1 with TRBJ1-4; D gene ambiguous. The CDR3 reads CSATSTLEEKLFF. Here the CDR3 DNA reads TGCAGCGCCACATCTACCCTGGAGGAAAAACTGTTTTTT.